Below, one T cell receptor (beta chain) is given with its context. Its antigen remains unidentified. Sequencing used immunoSEQ multiplex PCR; TCRdb keeps in-frame clones, though not all of them. The sample shows over a million clones, approximately 96% of them seen only once. This CDR3 has 12 residues. Per germline, CDR1 SEHNR and CDR2 FQNEAQ (reference sequence). Trimming removed 5 bases at V and 5 bases at J, with 9 bases between. The sample comes from a study of shared clonotypes between healthy human individuals. Study results and limitations: Clonotype sharing across donors was expected to vary with sequencing depth.

The chain uses TRBV7-9 and TRBJ1-2; D unclear. Material: naive CD4+ T cells sorted from blood. Subset specified: CD45RA+ positively selected. This clonotype was sampled from a young man in good health. The CDR3 loop reads CASSRSAYGYTF. The CDR3 nucleotides are TGTGCCAGCAGCCGCTCCGCTTATGGCTACACCTTC.